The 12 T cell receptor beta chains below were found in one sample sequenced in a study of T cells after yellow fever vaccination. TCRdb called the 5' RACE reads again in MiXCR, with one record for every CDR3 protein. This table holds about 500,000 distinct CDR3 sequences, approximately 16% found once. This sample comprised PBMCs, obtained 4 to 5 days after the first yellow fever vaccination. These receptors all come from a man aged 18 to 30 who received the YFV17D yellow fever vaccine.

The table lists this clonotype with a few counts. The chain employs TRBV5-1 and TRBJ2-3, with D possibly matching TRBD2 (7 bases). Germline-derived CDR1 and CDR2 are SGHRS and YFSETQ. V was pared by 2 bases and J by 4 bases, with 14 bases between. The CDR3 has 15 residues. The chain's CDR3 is CASSLWGGAADTQYF. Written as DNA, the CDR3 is TGCGCCAGCAGCTTATGGGGGGGGGCAGCAGATACGCAGTATTTT.

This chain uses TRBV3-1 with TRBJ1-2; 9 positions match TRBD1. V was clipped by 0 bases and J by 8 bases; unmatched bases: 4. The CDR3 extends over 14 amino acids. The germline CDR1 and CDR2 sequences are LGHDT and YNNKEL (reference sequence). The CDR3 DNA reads TGTGCCAGCAGCCAAGACGGGACAGGGATGGGCTACACCTTC. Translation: CASSQDGTGMGYTF.

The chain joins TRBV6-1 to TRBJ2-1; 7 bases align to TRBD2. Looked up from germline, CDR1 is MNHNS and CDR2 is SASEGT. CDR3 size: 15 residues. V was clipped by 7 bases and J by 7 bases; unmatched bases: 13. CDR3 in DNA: TGTGCCAGCACCCCCCCCGGGGAGGGTTGGAATGAGCAGTTCTTC. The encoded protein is CASTPPGEGWNEQFF.

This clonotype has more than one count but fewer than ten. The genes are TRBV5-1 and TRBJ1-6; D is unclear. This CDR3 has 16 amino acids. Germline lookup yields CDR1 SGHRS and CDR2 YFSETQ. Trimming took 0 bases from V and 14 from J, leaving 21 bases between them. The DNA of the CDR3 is TGCGCCAGCAGCTTGGGAAATATTGGACGTTTAGGAGCCCTCCACTTT. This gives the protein CASSLGNIGRLGALHF.

CDR3 protein: CASSRTIGEAFF. The DNA of the CDR3 is TGTGCCAGTAGTCGCACGATTGGTGAAGCTTTCTTT. The rearrangement links TRBV19 to TRBJ1-1; D remains unclear. CDR1 is LNHDA and CDR2 is SQIVND in the germline V gene (reference sequence). V lost 5 bases, J lost 7 bases, and 11 bases lay in between. This CDR3 has 12 amino acids. Supplemented by reference TRBV19 and TRBJ1-1, the full variable domain reads DGGITQSPKYLFRKEGQNVTLSCEQNLNHDAMYWYRQDPGQGLRLIYYSQIVNDFQKGDIAEGYSVSREKKESFPLTVTSAQKNPTAFYLCASSRTIGEAFFGQGTRLTVV.

In DNA form, the CDR3 reads TGCGCCAGCGCCCCAGGGGGCGGAGTGCGAGGCTACACCTTC. Its protein product is CASAPGGGVRGYTF. The chain joins TRBV5-1 to TRBJ1-2, with 8 bases matching TRBD1. Germline V lookup: CDR1 SGHRS, CDR2 YFSETQ. The CDR3 spans 14 residues. V trimming: 7 bases; J trimming: 8 bases; junction bases outside the gene matches: 13. The whole variable domain, filled in from reference TRBV5-1 and TRBJ1-2, reads KAGVTQTPRYLIKTRGQQVTLSCSPISGHRSVSWYQQTPGQGLQFLFEYFSETQRNKGNFPGRFSGRQFSNSRSEMNVSTLELGDSALYLCASAPGGGVRGYTFGSGTRLTVV.

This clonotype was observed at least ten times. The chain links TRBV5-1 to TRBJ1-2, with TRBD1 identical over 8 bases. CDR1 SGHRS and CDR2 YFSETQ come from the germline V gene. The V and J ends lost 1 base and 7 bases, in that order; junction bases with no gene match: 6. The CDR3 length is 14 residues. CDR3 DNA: TGCGCCAGCAGCTTGTACCAGGGGGCGCCTGGCTACACCTTC. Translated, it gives CASSLYQGAPGYTF.

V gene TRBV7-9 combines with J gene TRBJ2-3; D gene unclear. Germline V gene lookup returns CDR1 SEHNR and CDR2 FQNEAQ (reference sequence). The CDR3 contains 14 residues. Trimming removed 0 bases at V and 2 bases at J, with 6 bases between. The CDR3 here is CASSLALHTDTQYF. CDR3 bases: TGTGCCAGCAGCTTAGCCCTGCACACAGATACGCAGTATTTT. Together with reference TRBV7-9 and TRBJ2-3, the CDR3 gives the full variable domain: DTGVSQNPRHKITKRGQNVTFRCDPISEHNRLYWYRQTLGQGPEFLTYFQNEAQLEKSRLLSDRFSAERPKGSFSTLEIQRTEQGDSAMYLCASSLALHTDTQYFGPGTRLTVL.

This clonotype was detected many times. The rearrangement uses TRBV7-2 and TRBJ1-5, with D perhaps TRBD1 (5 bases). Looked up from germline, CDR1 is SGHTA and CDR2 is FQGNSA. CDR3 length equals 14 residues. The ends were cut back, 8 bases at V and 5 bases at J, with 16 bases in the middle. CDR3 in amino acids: CASAPQGTHQPQHF. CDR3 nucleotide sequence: TGTGCCAGCGCCCCCCAGGGAACCCATCAGCCCCAGCATTTT.

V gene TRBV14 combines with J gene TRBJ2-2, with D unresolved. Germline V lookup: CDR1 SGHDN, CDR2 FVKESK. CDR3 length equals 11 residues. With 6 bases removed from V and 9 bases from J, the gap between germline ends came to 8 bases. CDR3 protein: CASSPRRELFF. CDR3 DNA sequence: TGTGCCAGCAGTCCTCGTCGGGAGCTGTTTTTT.

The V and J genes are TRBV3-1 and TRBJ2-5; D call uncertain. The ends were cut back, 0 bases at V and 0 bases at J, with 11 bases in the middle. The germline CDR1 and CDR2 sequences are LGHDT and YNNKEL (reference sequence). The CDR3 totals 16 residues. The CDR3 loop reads CASSQDGPANQETQYF. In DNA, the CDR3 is TGTGCCAGCAGCCAAGACGGTCCAGCGAACCAAGAGACCCAGTACTTC.

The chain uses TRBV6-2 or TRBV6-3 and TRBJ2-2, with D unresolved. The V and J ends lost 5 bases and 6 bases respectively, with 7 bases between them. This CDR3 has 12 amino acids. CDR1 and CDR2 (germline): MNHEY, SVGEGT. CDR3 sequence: CASSPISGELFF. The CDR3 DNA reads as TGTGCCAGCAGTCCGATTTCCGGGGAGCTGTTTTTT.